A selection of T cell receptor beta chains follows, all from one sample in a study of T cell changes during pregnancy in multiple sclerosis. Clones were sequenced by immunoSEQ multiplex PCR, and TCRdb holds only the in-frame ones, with some missing. Among about 38,000 clones, about 94% were seen once, and the ten largest hold 0.3% to 0.45%. Sequences were derived from CD4+ T cells from peripheral blood mononuclear cells, sampled in the second trimester of pregnancy. The origin of the receptors is a female donor with multiple sclerosis, enrolled in a pregnancy study. Each CDR3 is given with its conserved first and last residue. D genes are given only for firm matches. For some rows the clone size is stated as once, few or many, or as a class when expanded; others skip it.

TRBJ1-1	.	TRBV5-1	.	TGCGCCAGCAGCACTAGATACATGAACACTGAAGCTTTCTTT	CASSTRYMNTEAFF
TRBJ1-3	TRBD1	TRBV18	.	TGTGCCAGCTCACTGGGACAGGGCTCTGGAAACACCATATATTTT	CASSLGQGSGNTIYF
TRBJ1-2	.	TRBV5-1	.	TGCGCCAGCAGCCTAGACGGGACTAACTATGGCTACACCTTC	CASSLDGTNYGYTF
TRBJ1-3	.	TRBV12-5	.	TGTGCTAGTGGTTTGTCGGGTAGTCTGGGCACCATATATTTT	CASGLSGSLGTIYF
TRBJ1-4	.	TRBV2	.	TGTGCCAGCAGTGTTCAGCGGGCAACTAATGAAAAACTGTTTTTT	CASSVQRATNEKLFF
TRBJ2-3	.	TRBV27	.	TGTGCCAGCAGCGCCCAGTGGGGCCCAAACCCCACAGATACGCAGTATTTT	CASSAQWGPNPTDTQYF
TRBJ2-7	TRBD2	TRBV30	.	TGTGCCTGGAGCAGGGACAGACTTAGCGGGAGTTTCAACGAGCAGTACTTC	CAWSRDRLSGSFNEQYF
TRBJ1-1	.	TRBV5-4	.	TGTGCCAGCAGCGCGACAGGCACGAACACTGAAGCTTTCTTT	CASSATGTNTEAFF
TRBJ1-1	.	TRBV6-1	.	TGTGCCAGCAACCGACAGTACAACACTGAAGCTTTCTTT	CASNRQYNTEAFF
TRBJ2-3	TRBD2	TRBV5-1	once	TGCGCCAGCAGTTTAGCGGGGAGTATGACAGATACGCAGTATTTT	CASSLAGSMTDTQYF
TRBJ1-1	.	TRBV7-9	.	TGTGCCAGCAGCCAAGTGCGCGGTACGAACACTGAAGCTTTCTTT	CASSQVRGTNTEAFF
TRBJ2-7	.	TRBV10-3	.	TGTGCCATCAGTGTAGGAGGCTGGGAATACGAGCAGTACTTC	CAISVGGWEYEQYF
TRBJ2-2	.	TRBV27	.	TGTGCCAGCAGTAAGGGCAGGGAGAACACCGGGGAGCTGTTTTTT	CASSKGRENTGELFF
TRBJ1-5	.	TRBV28	.	TGTGCCAGCAGCTCCACAGATCAGCCCCAGCATTTT	CASSSTDQPQHF
TRBJ2-5	.	TRBV18	.	TGTGCCAGCTCACCAATCCCCGCAGGGTCGAGACAAGAGACCCAGTACTTC	CASSPIPAGSRQETQYF
TRBJ1-4	.	TRBV10-2	.	TGCGCCAGCAGTGGCCAGATTAATGAAAAACTGTTTTTT	CASSGQINEKLFF
TRBJ2-7	.	TRBV5-1	.	TGCGCCAGCAGCTTGGACAGACCAGACATCGGAGAGCAGTACTTC	CASSLDRPDIGEQYF
TRBJ2-3	TRBD2	TRBV11-2	.	TGTGCCAGCACCACCCGAGGAGCGGGAGGAGTAGATACGCAGTATTTT	CASTTRGAGGVDTQYF
TRBJ1-1	.	TRBV9	.	TGTGCCAGCAGCGTAGACAGGGCGACTGAAGCTTTCTTT	CASSVDRATEAFF
TRBJ2-7	.	TRBV29-1	.	TGCAGCGTAGGGACATCCTACGAGCAGTACTTC	CSVGTSYEQYF
TRBJ1-2	.	TRBV6-1	.	TGTGCCAGCAGTGAAGCGAAGAGCTGGGGCTACACCTTC	CASSEAKSWGYTF
TRBJ2-2	TRBD1	TRBV6-5	.	TGTGCCAGCAGGAAGAATCCAGGGGGTGGCGGGGAGCTGTTTTTT	CASRKNPGGGGELFF
TRBJ1-1	.	TRBV4-3	.	TGCGCCAGCAGCCAAGAGGGCAGGGGCCACACTGAAGCTTTCTTT	CASSQEGRGHTEAFF
TRBJ2-5	.	TRBV18	.	TGTGCCAGCTCACCCCCCAGCTTCGGGGAGACCCAGTACTTC	CASSPPSFGETQYF
TRBJ2-7	.	TRBV7-6	.	TGTGCCAGCAGCTTAGGGGGGACTGCCTACGAGCAGTACTTC	CASSLGGTAYEQYF
TRBJ2-7	TRBD2	TRBV6-5	.	TGTGCCAGCAGTCTTTGGGGGGGAGACGTCGAGCAGTACTTC	CASSLWGGDVEQYF
TRBJ2-5	.	TRBV7-3	.	TGTGCCAGCAGCCCCCTCGAGGGAAGTGAGACCCAGTACTTC	CASSPLEGSETQYF
TRBJ2-3	.	TRBV7-2	.	TGTGCCAGCAGCCAAGGAGGTAGCACAGATACGCAGTATTTT	CASSQGGSTDTQYF
TRBJ2-1	TRBD1	TRBV7-8	.	TGTGCCAGCAGCTTACGGGACAGGGGGCCAAGCTCCTACAATGAGCAGTTCTTC	CASSLRDRGPSSYNEQFF
TRBJ1-1	.	TRBV2	few	TGTGCCAGCAAGGGCTTAGGGGGGGCTGAAGCTTTCTTT	CASKGLGGAEAFF
TRBJ1-1	.	TRBV18	.	TGTGCCAGCTCAGCGTACGGGGACACTGAAGCTTTCTTT	CASSAYGDTEAFF
TRBJ2-1	TRBD2	TRBV7-2	.	TGTGCCAGCAGCCCCTTTGCTAGCGGGTCCTACAATGAGCAGTTCTTC	CASSPFASGSYNEQFF
TRBJ1-5	TRBD1	TRBV7-9	.	TGTGCCAGCAGCTTAGAGACAGGGGGTCAGCCCCAGCATTTT	CASSLETGGQPQHF
TRBJ2-5	TRBD2	TRBV7-2	.	TGTGCCAGCAGCCACGGGACTAGCGGACCCCAAGAGACCCAGTACTTC	CASSHGTSGPQETQYF
TRBJ1-5	TRBD1	TRBV28	.	TGTGCCAGCAGTTCTTCCGAGGGGGCTCACAATCAGCCCCAGCATTTT	CASSSSEGAHNQPQHF
TRBJ2-2	.	TRBV5-8	.	TGTGCCAGCAGCTTGCTCGCGGGACTTATCACCGGGGAGCTGTTTTTT	CASSLLAGLITGELFF
TRBJ1-2	.	TRBV7-2	.	TGTGCCAGCAGCTTTGGTCAGGGCCCCGCTGGCTACACCTTC	CASSFGQGPAGYTF
TRBJ1-2	.	TRBV29-1	.	TGCAGCGTTGAAGATCAGGGCAGGAACGGCTATGGCTACACCTTC	CSVEDQGRNGYGYTF
TRBJ1-5	TRBD1	TRBV18	.	TGTGCCAGCTCACCGGGGACAGGCTTCAATCAGCCCCAGCATTTT	CASSPGTGFNQPQHF
TRBJ2-3	.	TRBV7-6	.	TGTGCCAGCAGCTGGGGGCCCCGGAATACGCAGTATTTT	CASSWGPRNTQYF
TRBJ1-6	.	TRBV4-1	once	TGCGCCAGCAGCCAAGATCCCAGCTATAATTCACCCCTCCACTTT	CASSQDPSYNSPLHF
TRBJ2-3	.	TRBV18	once	TGTGCCAGCTCACCAGGGGGCGCAGATACGCAGTATTTT	CASSPGGADTQYF
TRBJ1-2	.	TRBV2	few	TGTGCCAGCAGTGACCAGGGTAACTATGGCTACACCTTC	CASSDQGNYGYTF
TRBJ1-2	.	TRBV5-4	.	TGTGCCAGCAGGACCGGGACAAGCTATGGCTACACCTTC	CASRTGTSYGYTF
TRBJ2-6	.	TRBV18	few	TGTGCCAGCTCACTATCGTCCCCGGGATCTATTTCTGGGGCCAACGTCCTGACTTTC	CASSLSSPGSISGANVLTF
TRBJ2-1	.	TRBV27	.	TGTGCCAGCAGTCGAGATTGGGGGCGCACGTTAAGAGGCTCCTACAATGAGCAGTTCTTC	CASSRDWGRTLRGSYNEQFF
TRBJ2-7	.	TRBV27	.	TGTGCCAGCAGCCGAGGACAGTTCGACGAGCAGTACTTC	CASSRGQFDEQYF
TRBJ1-2	TRBD1	TRBV6-6	.	TGTGCCAGCACTCCCTTGGGACAGCTGAATGGCTACACCTTC	CASTPLGQLNGYTF
TRBJ1-1	.	TRBV29-1	few	TGCAGCGTTGGAGGGAGGGCGCGAACTGAAGCTTTCTTT	CSVGGRARTEAFF
TRBJ2-5	.	TRBV18	.	TGTGCCAGCTCACCACCGGTTAGGGCAGGGCCTGAAGAGACCCAGTACTTC	CASSPPVRAGPEETQYF
TRBJ1-1	.	TRBV7-9	.	TGTGCCAGCAGCTTAGGGAGAATGGATGAAGCTTTCTTT	CASSLGRMDEAFF
TRBJ1-2	TRBD1	TRBV5-1	.	TGCGCCAGCAGCCTACCGGGACAGGGGGAAGGTGGCTACACCTTC	CASSLPGQGEGGYTF
TRBJ1-2	TRBD1	TRBV6-5	.	TGTGCCAGCAGTCCCCTCCCCATGGGACAGGGGGGCTACACCTTC	CASSPLPMGQGGYTF
TRBJ2-7	.	TRBV7-2	once	TGTGCCAGCAGCTCCCCCCCTTTACACTACGAGCAGTACTTC	CASSSPPLHYEQYF
TRBJ1-1	.	TRBV30	.	TGTGCCTGGAAACAGTTAGACGAAGCTTTCTTT	CAWKQLDEAFF